The TCR beta chain described here comes from a study of blood T cells in healthy people across ages. Study findings and constraints: Across samples, TCR beta diversity tracked strongly with naive T cell percentage.

Trimming cost V 6 bases and J 6 bases, with 12 bases left between them. This CDR3 comprises 12 residues. The germline gives CDR1 DFQATT, CDR2 SNEGSKA (reference sequence). A note on this clonotype: Its matching antigen is unknown.

Together with a sample-barcoded 5' primer, a J-beta primer mix was included in a second PCR lasting roughly 7 to 11 cycles. TCRdb independently ran MiXCR on the 5' RACE reads; one entry per CDR3 protein. The repertoire holds roughly 1.4 million distinct CDR3 sequences, 59% seen once, with over 6.5% in the top ten. Russia was home to the donors, healthy Caucasian individuals aged roughly 6 to 90. Isolation yielded PBMCs, at least 6 million per sample, in every case. This chain connects TRBV20-1 to TRBJ1-3; D perhaps matches TRBD1 (5 bases). Sequenced: blood. The TCR sequence derives from a man between 18 and 29 years old in good health. The DNA of the CDR3 is TGCAGTGCAGGGGACTTTGAAAACACCATATATTTT. Protein: CSAGDFENTIYF.